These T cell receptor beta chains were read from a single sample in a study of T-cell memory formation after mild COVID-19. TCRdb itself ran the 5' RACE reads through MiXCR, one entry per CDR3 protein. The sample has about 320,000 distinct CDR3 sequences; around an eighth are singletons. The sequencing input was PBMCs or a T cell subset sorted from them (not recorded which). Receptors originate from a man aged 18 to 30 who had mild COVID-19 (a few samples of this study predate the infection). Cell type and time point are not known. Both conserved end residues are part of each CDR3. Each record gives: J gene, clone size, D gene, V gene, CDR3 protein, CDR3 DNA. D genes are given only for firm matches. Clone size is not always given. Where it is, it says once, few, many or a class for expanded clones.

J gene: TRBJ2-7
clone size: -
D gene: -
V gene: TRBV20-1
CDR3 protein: CSVSSGYEQYF
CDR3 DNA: TGCAGTGTTAGTTCGGGATACGAGCAGTACTTC

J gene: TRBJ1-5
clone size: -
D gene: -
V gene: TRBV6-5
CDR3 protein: CASSYQADQPQHF
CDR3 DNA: TGTGCCAGCAGTTACCAGGCGGATCAGCCCCAGCATTTT

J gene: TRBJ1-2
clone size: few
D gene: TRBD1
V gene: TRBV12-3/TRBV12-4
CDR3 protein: CASRQTGSDGYTF
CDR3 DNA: TGTGCCAGCAGGCAGACAGGGTCGGATGGCTACACCTTC

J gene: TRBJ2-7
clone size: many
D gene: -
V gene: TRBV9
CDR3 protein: CASSPGTSSYEQYF
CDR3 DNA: TGTGCCAGCAGCCCCGGGACATCCTCCTACGAGCAGTACTTC

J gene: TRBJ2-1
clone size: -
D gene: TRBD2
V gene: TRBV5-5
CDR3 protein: CASSSELAGGNNEQFF
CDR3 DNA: TGTGCCAGCAGCTCGGAACTAGCGGGGGGTAACAATGAGCAGTTCTTC

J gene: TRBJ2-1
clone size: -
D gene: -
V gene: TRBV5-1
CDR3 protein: CASRGGNEQFF
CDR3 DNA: TGCGCCAGCAGGGGAGGAAATGAGCAGTTCTTC

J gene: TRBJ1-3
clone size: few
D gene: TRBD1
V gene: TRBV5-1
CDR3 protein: CASSPPGTGRGNTIYF
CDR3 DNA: TGCGCCAGCAGCCCCCCCGGGACAGGGAGAGGAAACACCATATATTTT

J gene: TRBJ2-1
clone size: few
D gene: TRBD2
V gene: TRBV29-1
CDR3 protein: CSVGGLAPYNEQFF
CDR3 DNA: TGCAGCGTAGGGGGACTAGCCCCTTACAATGAGCAGTTCTTC

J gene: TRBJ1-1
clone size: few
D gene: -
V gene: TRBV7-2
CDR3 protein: CASSLGTSRADTEAFF
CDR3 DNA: TGTGCCAGCAGCTTAGGGACGTCCCGGGCGGACACTGAAGCTTTCTTT

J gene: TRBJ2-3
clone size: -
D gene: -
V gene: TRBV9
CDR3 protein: CASSVDWIGTDTQYF
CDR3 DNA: TGTGCCAGCAGCGTAGATTGGATCGGCACAGATACGCAGTATTTT

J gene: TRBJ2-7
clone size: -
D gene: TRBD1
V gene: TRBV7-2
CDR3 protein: CASSLARGPSYEQYF
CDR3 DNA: TGTGCCAGCAGCTTAGCCAGGGGGCCATCCTACGAGCAGTACTTC

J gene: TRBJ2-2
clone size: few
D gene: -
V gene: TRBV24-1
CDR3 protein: CATSENYREELFF
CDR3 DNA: TGTGCCACCAGTGAAAATTACAGGGAGGAGCTGTTTTTT

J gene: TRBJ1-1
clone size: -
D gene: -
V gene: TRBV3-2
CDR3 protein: CASSQFRGDTEAFF
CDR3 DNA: TGTGCCAGCAGCCAATTCCGGGGGGACACTGAAGCTTTCTTT

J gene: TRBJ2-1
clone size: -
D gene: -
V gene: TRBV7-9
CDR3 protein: CASSGWTRGLEGEQFF
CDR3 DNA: TGTGCCAGCAGCGGATGGACCAGGGGTCTGGAGGGTGAGCAGTTCTTC

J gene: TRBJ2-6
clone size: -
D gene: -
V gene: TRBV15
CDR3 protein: CATSRDFSGANVLTF
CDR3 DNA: TGTGCCACCAGCAGAGATTTTAGTGGGGCCAACGTCCTGACTTTC

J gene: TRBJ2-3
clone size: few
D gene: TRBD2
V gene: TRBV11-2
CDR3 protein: CASRSPGGPGDTQYF
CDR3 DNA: TGTGCCAGCAGGTCTCCGGGGGGGCCAGGAGATACGCAGTATTTT

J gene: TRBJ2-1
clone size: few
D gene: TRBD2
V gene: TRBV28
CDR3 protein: CASSPFSGGAHNEQFF
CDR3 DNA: TGTGCCAGCAGTCCCTTTAGCGGGGGGGCCCACAATGAGCAGTTCTTC

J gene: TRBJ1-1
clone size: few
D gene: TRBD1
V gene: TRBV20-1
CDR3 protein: CSARRDSREDTEAFF
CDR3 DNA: TGCAGTGCTAGAAGGGACAGCCGGGAGGACACTGAAGCTTTCTTT

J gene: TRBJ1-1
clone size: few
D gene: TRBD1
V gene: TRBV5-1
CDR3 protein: CASSSPLDRANTEAFF
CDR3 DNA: TGCGCCAGCAGCTCACCCCTCGACAGGGCGAACACTGAAGCTTTCTTT

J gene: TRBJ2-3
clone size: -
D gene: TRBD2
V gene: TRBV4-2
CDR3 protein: CASSQGPTSGVADTQYF
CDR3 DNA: TGTGCCAGCAGCCAGGGCCCTACTAGCGGGGTGGCAGATACGCAGTATTTT

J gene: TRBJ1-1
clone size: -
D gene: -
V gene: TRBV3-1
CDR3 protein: CASSQGPAGFWGEAFF
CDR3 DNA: TGTGCCAGCAGCCAAGGACCGGCAGGGTTTTGGGGTGAAGCTTTCTTT

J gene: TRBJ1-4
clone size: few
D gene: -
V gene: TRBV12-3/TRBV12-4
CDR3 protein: CASKLDPNEKLFF
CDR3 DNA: TGTGCCAGCAAACTTGACCCTAATGAAAAACTGTTTTTT

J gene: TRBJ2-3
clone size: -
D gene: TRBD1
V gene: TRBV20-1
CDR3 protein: CSAEQGDTQYF
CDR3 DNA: TGCAGTGCTGAACAGGGGGATACGCAGTATTTT

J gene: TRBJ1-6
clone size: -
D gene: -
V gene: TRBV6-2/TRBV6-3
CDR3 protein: CASSEGSPLHF
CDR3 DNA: TGTGCCAGCTCAGAGGGGTCACCCCTCCACTTT

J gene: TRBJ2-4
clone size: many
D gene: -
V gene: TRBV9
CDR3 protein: CASSSMTGLAKNIQYF
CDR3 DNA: TGTGCCAGCAGCTCTATGACAGGACTAGCCAAAAACATTCAGTACTTC

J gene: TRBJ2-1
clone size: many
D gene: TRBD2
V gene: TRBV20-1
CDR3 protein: CSAPRAGENEQFF
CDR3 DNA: TGCAGTGCTCCTCGAGCGGGGGAAAATGAGCAGTTCTTC

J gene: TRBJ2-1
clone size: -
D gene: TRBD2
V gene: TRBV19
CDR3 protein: CASSIGAGGPNEQFF
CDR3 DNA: TGTGCCAGTAGTATCGGGGCGGGGGGACCGAATGAGCAGTTCTTC

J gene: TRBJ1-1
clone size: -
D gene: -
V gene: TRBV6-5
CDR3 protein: CASSYSGGVEAFF
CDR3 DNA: TGTGCCAGCAGTTACTCGGGAGGGGTTGAAGCTTTCTTT

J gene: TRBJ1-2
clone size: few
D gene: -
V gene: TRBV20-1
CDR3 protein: CSAFRREGGDGYTF
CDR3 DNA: TGCAGTGCCTTCCGAAGGGAGGGGGGCGATGGCTACACCTTC

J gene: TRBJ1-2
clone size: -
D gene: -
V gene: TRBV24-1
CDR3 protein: CATSDVRGEGNYGYTF
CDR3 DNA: TGTGCCACCAGTGATGTCAGGGGAGAGGGGAACTATGGCTACACCTTC

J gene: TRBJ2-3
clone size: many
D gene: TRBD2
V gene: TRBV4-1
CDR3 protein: CASSQDHRRGTGDTQYF
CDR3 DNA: TGCGCCAGCAGCCAAGATCATCGGCGGGGGACGGGAGATACGCAGTATTTT

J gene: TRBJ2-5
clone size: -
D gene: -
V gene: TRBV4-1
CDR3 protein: CASSHGTGDRETQYF
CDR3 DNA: TGCGCCAGCAGCCATGGGACGGGGGACAGAGAGACCCAGTACTTC

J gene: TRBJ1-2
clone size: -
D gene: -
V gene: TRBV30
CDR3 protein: CAWSFEGGYTF
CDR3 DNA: TGTGCCTGGAGTTTTGAGGGTGGCTACACCTTC

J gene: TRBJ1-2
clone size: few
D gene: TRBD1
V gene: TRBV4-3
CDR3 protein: CASGRDRANYGYTF
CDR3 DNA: TGCGCCAGCGGCCGGGACAGGGCTAACTATGGCTACACCTTC

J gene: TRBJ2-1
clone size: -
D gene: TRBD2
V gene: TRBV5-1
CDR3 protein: CASSPGTSGGSEQFF
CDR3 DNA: TGCGCCAGCAGCCCGGGGACTAGCGGGGGATCTGAGCAGTTCTTC

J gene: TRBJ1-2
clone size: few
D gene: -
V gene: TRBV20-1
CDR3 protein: CSARTGVYYGYTF
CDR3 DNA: TGCAGTGCTAGAACGGGGGTGTACTATGGCTACACCTTC

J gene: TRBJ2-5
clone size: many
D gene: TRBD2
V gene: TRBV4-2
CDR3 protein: CASSSGLAGGQETQYF
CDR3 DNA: TGTGCCAGCAGTAGCGGACTAGCGGGGGGCCAAGAGACCCAGTACTTC

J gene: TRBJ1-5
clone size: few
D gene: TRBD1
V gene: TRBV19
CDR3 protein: CASRGGGYQPQHF
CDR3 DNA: TGTGCCAGTAGGGGAGGGGGCTATCAGCCCCAGCATTTT

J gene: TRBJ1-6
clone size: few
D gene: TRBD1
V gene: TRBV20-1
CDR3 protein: CSARQGQGTSPLHF
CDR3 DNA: TGCAGTGCTCGACAGGGACAGGGGACTTCACCCCTCCACTTT

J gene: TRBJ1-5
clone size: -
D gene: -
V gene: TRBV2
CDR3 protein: CASSEAGRKNQPQHF
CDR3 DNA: TGTGCCAGCAGTGAGGCGGGCCGGAAAAATCAGCCCCAGCATTTT

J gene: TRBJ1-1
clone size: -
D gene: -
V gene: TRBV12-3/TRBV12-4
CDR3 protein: CASSWQRNTEAFF
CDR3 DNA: TGTGCCAGCAGTTGGCAGAGAAACACTGAAGCTTTCTTT

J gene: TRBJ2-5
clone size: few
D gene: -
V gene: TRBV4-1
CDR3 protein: CASSLTRQEPQYF
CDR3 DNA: TGCGCCAGCAGCTTGACCCGCCAGGAACCCCAGTACTTC

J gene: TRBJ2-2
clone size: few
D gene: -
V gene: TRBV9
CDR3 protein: CASSVAKGGLPGELFF
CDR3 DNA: TGTGCCAGCAGCGTAGCCAAGGGGGGTCTTCCCGGGGAGCTGTTTTTT

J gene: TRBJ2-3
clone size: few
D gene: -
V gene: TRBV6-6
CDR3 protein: CASSYWGGGSTDTQYF
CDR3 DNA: TGTGCCAGCAGTTACTGGGGTGGGGGTAGCACAGATACGCAGTATTTT

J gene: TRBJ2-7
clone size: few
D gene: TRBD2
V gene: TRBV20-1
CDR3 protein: CSAPAGTGSSYEQYF
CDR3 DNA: TGCAGTGCCCCAGCGGGGACGGGCAGCTCCTACGAGCAGTACTTC

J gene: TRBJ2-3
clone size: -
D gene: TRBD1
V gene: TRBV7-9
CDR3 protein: CASALRTGGGPDTQYF
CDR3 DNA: TGTGCCAGCGCCCTCCGGACAGGGGGGGGCCCAGATACGCAGTATTTT

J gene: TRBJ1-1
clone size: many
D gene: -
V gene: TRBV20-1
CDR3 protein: CSAREPRGNTEAFF
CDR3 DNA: TGCAGTGCTAGAGAGCCCCGAGGGAACACTGAAGCTTTCTTT

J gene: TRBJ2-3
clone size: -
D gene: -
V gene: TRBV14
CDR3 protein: CASSQVVALLTDTQYF
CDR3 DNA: TGTGCCAGCAGCCAAGTAGTAGCCCTCCTTACAGATACGCAGTATTTT

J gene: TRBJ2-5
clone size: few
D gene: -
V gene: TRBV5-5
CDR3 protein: CASSAHPKETQYF
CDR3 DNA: TGTGCCAGCAGCGCGCATCCCAAAGAGACCCAGTACTTC

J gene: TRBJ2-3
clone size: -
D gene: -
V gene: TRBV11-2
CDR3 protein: CASSFRLGADTQYF
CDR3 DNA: TGTGCCAGCAGCTTCCGTCTAGGTGCAGATACGCAGTATTTT